The 21 T cell receptor beta chains presented below share a single source sample, sequenced in a study of response to subunit inactivated influenza vaccine. TCRdb fed the RT-PCR reads into MiXCR, producing one record per CDR3 protein. The sample holds 590,000 or so distinct CDR3 sequences; about 14% are singletons and the top ten take approximately 7.6%. The sample in question was PBMCs from blood, obtained around 15 days before vaccination. The receptors shown here come from a man in his fifties who received an inactivated influenza vaccine.

This clonotype was observed a few times. The chain combines TRBV15 with TRBJ2-5, with 12 bases lining up with TRBD2. The CDR3 covers 16 residues. In germline, CDR1 is LNHNV, CDR2 YYDKDF (reference sequence). V trimming: 0 bases; J trimming: 3 bases; junction bases outside the gene matches: 2. For the CDR3, the DNA is TGTGCCACCAGCAGAGAGCGGACTAGCGGGGAAGAGACCCAGTACTTC. It encodes CATSRERTSGEETQYF.

Concerning this clonotype: It is likely a read error, because the conserved phenylalanine at the end of the CDR3 is missing. The gene calls are TRBV9 and TRBJ2-5, with 11 bases lining up with TRBD2. V shed 7 bases and J 3 bases; nucleotides not matched to a gene: 11. This CDR3 is built from 16 residues. Germline values: CDR1 SGDLS, CDR2 YYNGEE. The CDR3 nucleotides read TGTGCCAGCGGAGCTTCTAGCGGGGGGCGGGAAGAGACCCAGTACCTC. It yields the protein CASGASSGGREETQYL.

The gene calls are TRBV4-1 and TRBJ2-3; weak D call: TRBD2 (5 bases). Trimming cost V 2 bases and J 9 bases, with 12 bases left between them. The CDR3 has 13 amino acids. Looked up from germline, CDR1 is MGHRA and CDR2 is YSYEKL. The CDR3 nucleotides read TGCGCCAGCAGCCAACCGGGGTCGGGGACGCAGTATTTT. It encodes CASSQPGSGTQYF.

This clonotype was counted only a few times. This chain connects TRBV6-2 or TRBV6-3 to TRBJ2-2; D gene ambiguous. V was clipped by 4 bases and J by 4 bases, with 13 bases between them. Germline V gene data show CDR1 as MNHEY and CDR2 as SVGEGT. The CDR3 spans 15 residues. The CDR3 DNA is TGTGCCAGCAGTTGGAGTGGGTCGGTCACCGGGGAGCTGTTTTTT. It codes for CASSWSGSVTGELFF.

This clonotype has more than one count but fewer than ten. The V gene is TRBV4-1, the J gene TRBJ2-2; D may correspond to TRBD1 or TRBD2 (5 bases each). CDR3 length: 15 residues. V lost 1 base and J lost 9, with 15 bases in between. Germline CDR1 MGHRA, CDR2 YSYEKL. CDR3 nucleotides: TGCGCCAGCAGCCAAGCTGGGGGACGGGACCGGGAGCTGTTTTTT. It encodes CASSQAGGRDRELFF.

The chain's CDR3 is CASSMGAADTQYF. The CDR3 bases are TGTGCCAGTAGTATGGGAGCGGCAGATACGCAGTATTTT. V gene TRBV19 combines with J gene TRBJ2-3; weak D call: TRBD2 (5 bases). The CDR3 has 13 amino acids. The germline gives CDR1 LNHDA, CDR2 SQIVND (reference sequence). With 3 bases removed from V and 4 bases from J, the gap between germline ends came to 8 bases.

This clonotype occurred once. V and J are TRBV15 and TRBJ1-4; no definite D call. Trimming shortened V by 2 bases and J by 7 bases, and 8 bases separated the two germline ends. Germline lookup yields CDR1 LNHNV and CDR2 YYDKDF (reference sequence). The CDR3 spans 13 residues. The CDR3 DNA sequence: TGTGCCACCAGCAGACGCGCAAGTGAAAAACTGTTTTTT. Its protein product is CATSRRASEKLFF.

The chain uses TRBV7-2 and TRBJ1-5, with D possibly being TRBD1 (5 bases). Per the germline V gene, CDR1 is SGHTA and CDR2 is FQGNSA. Trimming took 1 base from V and 4 from J, leaving 11 bases between them. The CDR3 is 15 residues long. As DNA, the CDR3 is TGTGCCAGCAGCTTAGGCCCGACAGATAATCAGCCCCAGCATTTT. Translating it yields CASSLGPTDNQPQHF.

This clonotype was observed a few times. V usage is TRBV12-3 or TRBV12-4 and J usage is TRBJ2-7, with a possible D match to TRBD1 (5 bases). The CDR3 covers 14 residues. The V and J ends lost 6 bases and 0 bases respectively, with 12 bases between them. CDR3 region: CASSRQGYSYEQYF. CDR3 bases: TGTGCCAGCAGCCGCCAGGGTTACTCCTACGAGCAGTACTTC.

This clonotype was counted a few times. Here the CDR3 reads CSARFDNEQFF. Written as DNA, the CDR3 is TGCAGTGCTAGGTTCGACAATGAGCAGTTCTTC. V usage is TRBV20-1 and J usage is TRBJ2-1; D not certain. This CDR3 spans 11 amino acids. From germline, CDR1 is DFQATT and CDR2 SNEGSKA (reference sequence). V gave up 3 bases and J gave up 5 bases, with 5 bases separating them.

This clonotype was found a few times. The V gene is TRBV28, the J gene TRBJ2-3; D may be TRBD2 (6 bases). Trimming pared 4 bases from V and 2 bases from J, leaving 16 bases between. The CDR3 sequence is 16 residues long. Germline CDR1 MDHEN, CDR2 SYDVKM. As DNA, the CDR3 is TGTGCCAGCAGTTCCGGGACTCGTGCCGTCACAGATACGCAGTATTTT. The encoded protein is CASSSGTRAVTDTQYF.

This clonotype was found many times. The CDR3 here is CSPPGQGTEQFF. The CDR3 nucleotides are TGCAGCCCGCCGGGGCAGGGGACAGAGCAGTTCTTC. The rearrangement joins TRBV29-1 to TRBJ2-1, with D possibly TRBD1 on 6 matching bases. V was pared by 8 bases and J by 10 bases, with 18 bases between. The CDR3 is made up of 12 amino acids. Germline CDR1 and CDR2: SQVTM and ANQGSEA.

The rearrangement links TRBV6-5 to TRBJ2-3; TRBD2 matches at 13 bases. Per germline, CDR1 MNHEY and CDR2 SVGAGI. V shed 4 bases, J shed 2 bases, and the junction held 9 bases outside the gene matches. The CDR3 length is 18 residues. The CDR3 nucleotides read TGTGCCAGCAGTTCCGACGAGACTAGCGGGGGGCCCACAGATACGCAGTATTTT. Encoded protein: CASSSDETSGGPTDTQYF.

This clonotype occurred a few times. V usage is TRBV6-2 or TRBV6-3 and J usage is TRBJ2-2; D remains unclear. The CDR3 extends over 14 amino acids. Trimming pared 2 bases from V and 5 bases from J, leaving 9 bases between. Germline-derived CDR1 and CDR2 are MNHEY and SVGEGT. The DNA for the CDR3 is TGTGCCAGCAGTTACCTCCTAGGAACCGGGGAGCTGTTTTTT. Its protein is CASSYLLGTGELFF.

In its sample, this clonotype was seen a few times. The V call is TRBV29-1, the J call TRBJ1-6; no firm D call. This CDR3 has 13 residues. Germline V gene lookup returns CDR1 SQVTM and CDR2 ANQGSEA. V lost 7 bases, J lost 8 bases, and 15 bases lay in between. CDR3 nucleotides: TGCAGCGCCCGTACAGAGCCCCATTCACCCCTCCACTTT. It yields the protein CSARTEPHSPLHF.

This chain uses TRBV7-3 with TRBJ2-1, with D perhaps matching TRBD2 (6 bases). This CDR3 is 13 amino acids long. V lost 4 bases, J lost 6 bases, and 10 bases lay in between. Per the germline V gene, CDR1 is SGHTA and CDR2 is FQGTGA. This CDR3 is CASSWDLTNEQFF. The CDR3 DNA reads as TGTGCCAGCAGCTGGGACTTAACCAATGAGCAGTTCTTC.

This chain connects TRBV15 to TRBJ2-7, with 11 bases lining up with TRBD1. Trimming cost V 2 bases and J 6 bases; bases outside gene matches: 6. Germline V CDR1 and CDR2: LNHNV, YYDKDF (reference sequence). The CDR3 consists of 15 residues. CDR3 protein: CATSRLGQGALEQYF. The CDR3 DNA sequence: TGTGCCACCAGCAGACTTGGACAGGGGGCCCTCGAGCAGTACTTC.

The chain links TRBV3-1 to TRBJ2-7, with a weak D call TRBD2 (6 bases). This CDR3 is built from 13 residues. Germline values: CDR1 LGHDT, CDR2 YNNKEL (reference sequence). Trimming shortened V by 1 base and J by 5 bases, and 9 bases separated the two germline ends. CDR3 loop: CASSQVGGDEQYF. The CDR3 DNA reads as TGTGCCAGCAGCCAAGTTGGCGGGGACGAGCAGTACTTC.

This clonotype came up many times. The chain couples TRBV7-2 to TRBJ1-5; a possible D gene is TRBD1 (6 bases). CDR3 length: 15 residues. V was cut by 3 bases and J by 1 base, with 10 bases left in between. Germline lookup yields CDR1 SGHTA and CDR2 FQGNSA. The CDR3 sequence: CASSFRGSSNQPQHF. The CDR3 region has the DNA TGTGCCAGCAGCTTTAGGGGGAGCAGCAATCAGCCCCAGCATTTT. Variable domain in full (rest from reference TRBV7-2 and TRBJ1-5): GAGVSQSPSNKVTEKGKDVELRCDPISGHTALYWYRQSLGQGLEFLIYFQGNSAPDKSGLPSDRFSAERTGGSVSTLTIQRTQQEDSAVYLCASSFRGSSNQPQHFGDGTRLSIL.

The DNA for the CDR3 is TGTGCCAGCAGCCCTTGGACAGGAGCCTACGAGCAGTACTTC. This sequence encodes CASSPWTGAYEQYF. The chain recombines TRBV7-2 with TRBJ2-7; 7 nucleotides line up with TRBD1. The CDR3 has 14 amino acids. CDR1 and CDR2 from the germline V gene are SGHTA and FQGNSA. V shed 5 bases and J 2 bases; nucleotides not matched to a gene: 6.

The chain combines TRBV4-3 with TRBJ2-3; TRBD2 matches 10 bases. The V gene's germline CDR1 is LGHNA and CDR2 YSLEER. This CDR3 has 16 residues. V lost 0 bases and J lost 6; bases outside the gene matches: 6. CDR3 loop: CASSQDLAGVRDTQYF. The CDR3 DNA reads TGCGCCAGCAGCCAAGATCTAGCGGGGGTCCGGGATACGCAGTATTTT.